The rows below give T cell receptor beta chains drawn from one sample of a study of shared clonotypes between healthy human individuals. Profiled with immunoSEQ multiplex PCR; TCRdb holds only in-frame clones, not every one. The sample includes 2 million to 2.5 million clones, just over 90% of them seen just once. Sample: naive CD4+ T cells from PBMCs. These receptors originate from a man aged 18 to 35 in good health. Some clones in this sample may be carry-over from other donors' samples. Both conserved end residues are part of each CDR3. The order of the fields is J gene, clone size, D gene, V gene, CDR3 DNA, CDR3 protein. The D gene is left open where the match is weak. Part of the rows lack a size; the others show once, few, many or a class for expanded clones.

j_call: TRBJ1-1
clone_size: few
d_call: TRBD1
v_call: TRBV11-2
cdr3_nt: TGTGCCACCGTTCGACAGGGGGCGACGAACACTGAAGCTTTCTTT
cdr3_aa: CATVRQGATNTEAFF

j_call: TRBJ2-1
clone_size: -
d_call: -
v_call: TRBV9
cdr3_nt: TGTGCCAGCAGCCAGACTCGAGGTGAGCAGTTCTTC
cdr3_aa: CASSQTRGEQFF

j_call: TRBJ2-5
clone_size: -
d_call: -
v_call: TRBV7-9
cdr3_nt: TGTGCCGGCCGTTCGGAGGGAGAGACCCAGTACTTC
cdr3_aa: CAGRSEGETQYF

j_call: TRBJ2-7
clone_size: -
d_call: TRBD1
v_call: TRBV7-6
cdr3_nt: TGTGCCAGCAGCTTAATGACAGGGACACCCTACGAGCAGTACTTC
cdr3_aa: CASSLMTGTPYEQYF

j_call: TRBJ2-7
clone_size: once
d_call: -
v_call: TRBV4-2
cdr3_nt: TGTGCCAGCAGCCAAGAAAGGGTCGACTCCTACGAGCAGTACTTC
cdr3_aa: CASSQERVDSYEQYF

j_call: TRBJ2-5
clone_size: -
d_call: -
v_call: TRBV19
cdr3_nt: TGTGCCAGTAGTATAGCTGGACGGAGGTACCAAGAGACCCAGTACTTC
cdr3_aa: CASSIAGRRYQETQYF

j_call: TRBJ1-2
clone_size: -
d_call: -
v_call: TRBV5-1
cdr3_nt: TGCGCCAGCAGCTTGGGGCAGGACTATGGCTACACCTTC
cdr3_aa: CASSLGQDYGYTF

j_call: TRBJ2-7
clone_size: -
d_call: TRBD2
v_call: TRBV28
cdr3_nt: TGTGCCACCCTCCGACTAGCGGGGCCCTCTGAGCAGTACTTC
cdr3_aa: CATLRLAGPSEQYF

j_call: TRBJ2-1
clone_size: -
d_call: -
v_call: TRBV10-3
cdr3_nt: TGTGCCATCGGAGGACTCGGGTTCGGGACCGGATACAATGAGCAGTTCTTC
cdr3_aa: CAIGGLGFGTGYNEQFF

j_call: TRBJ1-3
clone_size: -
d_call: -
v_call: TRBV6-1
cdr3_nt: TGTGCCAGCAGTGCCCAGGGGAGTATGGACACCATATATTTT
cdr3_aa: CASSAQGSMDTIYF

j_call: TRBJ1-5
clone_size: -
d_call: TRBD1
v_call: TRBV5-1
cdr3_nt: TGCGCCAGCAGCTTGGGAACAGGGGACGGGGATCAGCCCCAGCATTTT
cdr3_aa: CASSLGTGDGDQPQHF

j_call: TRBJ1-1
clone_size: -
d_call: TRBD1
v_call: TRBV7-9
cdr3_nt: TGTGCCAGCAGCTTAGCGACAGGGACTGAAGCTTTCTTT
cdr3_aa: CASSLATGTEAFF

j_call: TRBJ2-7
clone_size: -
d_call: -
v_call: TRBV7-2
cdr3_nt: TGTGCCAGCAGCCGAGACGGGGGCTACGAGCAGTACTTC
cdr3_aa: CASSRDGGYEQYF

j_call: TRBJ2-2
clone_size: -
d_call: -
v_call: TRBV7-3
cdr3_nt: TGTGCCAGCAGCTTAACGCAGGGGTTGGCCGGGGAGCTGTTTTTT
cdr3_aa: CASSLTQGLAGELFF